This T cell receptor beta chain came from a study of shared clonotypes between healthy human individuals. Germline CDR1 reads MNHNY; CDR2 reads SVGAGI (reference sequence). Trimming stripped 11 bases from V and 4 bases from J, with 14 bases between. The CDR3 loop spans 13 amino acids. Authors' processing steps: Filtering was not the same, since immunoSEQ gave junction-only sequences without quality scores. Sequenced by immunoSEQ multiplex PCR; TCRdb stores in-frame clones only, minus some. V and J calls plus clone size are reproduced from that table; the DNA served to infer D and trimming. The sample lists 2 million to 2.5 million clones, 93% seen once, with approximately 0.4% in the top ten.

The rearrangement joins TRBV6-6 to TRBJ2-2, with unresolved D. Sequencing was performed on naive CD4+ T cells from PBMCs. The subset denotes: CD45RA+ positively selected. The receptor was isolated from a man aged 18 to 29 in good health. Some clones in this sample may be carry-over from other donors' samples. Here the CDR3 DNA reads TGTGCCGTGTCCTGGGCGGCCACCGGGGAGCTGTTTTTT. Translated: CAVSWAATGELFF.